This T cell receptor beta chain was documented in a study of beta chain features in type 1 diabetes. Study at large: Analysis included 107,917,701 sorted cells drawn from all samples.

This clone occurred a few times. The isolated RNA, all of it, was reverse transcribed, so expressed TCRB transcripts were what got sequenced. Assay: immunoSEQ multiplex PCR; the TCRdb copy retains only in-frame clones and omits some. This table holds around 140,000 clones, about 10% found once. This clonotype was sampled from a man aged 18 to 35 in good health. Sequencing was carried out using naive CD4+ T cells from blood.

CDR3 sequence (DNA): TGTGCCAGCAGCCTACAAACAGGACCGGGGGATGAGCAGTTCTTC. Amino acid sequence: CASSLQTGPGDEQFF. The J gene is TRBJ2-1, the V gene TRBV7-2, with D tentatively TRBD2 (6 bases). Trimming pared 5 bases from V and 8 bases from J, leaving 19 bases between. The CDR3 has 15 amino acids. Germline V CDR1 and CDR2: SGHTA, FQGNSA.